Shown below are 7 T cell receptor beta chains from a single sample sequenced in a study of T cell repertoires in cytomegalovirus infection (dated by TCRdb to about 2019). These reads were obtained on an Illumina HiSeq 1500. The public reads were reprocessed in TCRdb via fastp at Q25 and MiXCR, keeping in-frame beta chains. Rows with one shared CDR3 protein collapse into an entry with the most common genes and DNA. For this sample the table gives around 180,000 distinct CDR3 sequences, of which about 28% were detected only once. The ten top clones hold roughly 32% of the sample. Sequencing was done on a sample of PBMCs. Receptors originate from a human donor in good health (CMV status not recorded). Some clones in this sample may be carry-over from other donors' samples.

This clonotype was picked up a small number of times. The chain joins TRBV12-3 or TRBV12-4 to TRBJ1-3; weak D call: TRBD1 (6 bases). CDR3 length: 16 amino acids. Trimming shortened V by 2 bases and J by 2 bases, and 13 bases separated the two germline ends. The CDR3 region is CASSLSYRVTGNTIYF. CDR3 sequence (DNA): TGTGCCAGCAGTTTATCATACAGGGTAACTGGAAACACCATATATTTT.

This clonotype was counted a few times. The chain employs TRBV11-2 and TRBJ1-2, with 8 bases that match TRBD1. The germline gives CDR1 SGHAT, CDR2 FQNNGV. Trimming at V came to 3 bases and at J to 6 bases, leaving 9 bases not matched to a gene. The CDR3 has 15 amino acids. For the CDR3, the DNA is TGTGCCAGCAGCTTCTCTGGACAGGGAGAGGATGGCTACACCTTC. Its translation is CASSFSGQGEDGYTF.

CDR3 nucleotide sequence: TGTGCCATCAGTGAAGGCGAGACAGAATTAGGCTACACCTTC. The encoded protein is CAISEGETELGYTF. The V and J genes are TRBV10-3 and TRBJ1-2; D is perhaps TRBD1 (5 bases). Germline V gives CDR1 ENHRY, CDR2 SYGVKD. The CDR3 loop spans 14 amino acids. V was cut by 3 bases and J by 8 bases, with 16 bases left in between.

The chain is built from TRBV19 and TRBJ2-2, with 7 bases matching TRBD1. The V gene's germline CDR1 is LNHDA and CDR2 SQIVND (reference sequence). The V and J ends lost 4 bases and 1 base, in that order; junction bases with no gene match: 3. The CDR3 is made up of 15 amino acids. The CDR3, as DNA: TGTGCCAGTAGTACCGGGACAGTGAACACCGGGGAGCTGTTTTTT. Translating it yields CASSTGTVNTGELFF.

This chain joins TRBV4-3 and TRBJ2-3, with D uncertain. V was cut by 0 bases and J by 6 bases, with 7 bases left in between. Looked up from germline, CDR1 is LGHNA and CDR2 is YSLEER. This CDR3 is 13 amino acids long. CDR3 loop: CASSQDIPDTQYF. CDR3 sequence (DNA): TGCGCCAGCAGCCAAGATATACCCGATACGCAGTATTTT.

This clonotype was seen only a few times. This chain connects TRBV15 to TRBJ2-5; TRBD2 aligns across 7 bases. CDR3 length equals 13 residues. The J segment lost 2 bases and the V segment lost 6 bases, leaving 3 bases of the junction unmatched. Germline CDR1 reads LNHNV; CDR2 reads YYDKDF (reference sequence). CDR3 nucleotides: TGTGCCACCAGAGCGGGGCAACAAGAGACCCAGTACTTC. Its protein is CATRAGQQETQYF.

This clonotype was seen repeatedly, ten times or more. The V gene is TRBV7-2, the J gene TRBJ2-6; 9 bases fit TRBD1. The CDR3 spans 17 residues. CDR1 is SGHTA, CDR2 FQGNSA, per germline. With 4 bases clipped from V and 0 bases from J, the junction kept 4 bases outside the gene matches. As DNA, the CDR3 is TGTGCCAGCAGCTCAGGACAGGGGCCCTCTGGGGCCAACGTCCTGACTTTC. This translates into CASSSGQGPSGANVLTF.